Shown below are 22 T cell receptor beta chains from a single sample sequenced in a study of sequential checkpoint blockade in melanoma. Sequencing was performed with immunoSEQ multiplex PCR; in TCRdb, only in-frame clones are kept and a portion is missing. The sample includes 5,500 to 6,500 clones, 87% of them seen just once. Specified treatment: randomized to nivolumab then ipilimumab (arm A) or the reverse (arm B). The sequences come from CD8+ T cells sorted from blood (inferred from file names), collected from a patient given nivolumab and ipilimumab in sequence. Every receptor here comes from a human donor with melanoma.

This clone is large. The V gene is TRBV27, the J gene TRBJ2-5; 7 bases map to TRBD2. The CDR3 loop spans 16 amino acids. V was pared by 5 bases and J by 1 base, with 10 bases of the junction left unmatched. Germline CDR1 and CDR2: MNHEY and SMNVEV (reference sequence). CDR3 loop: CASSPMLLAIQETQYF. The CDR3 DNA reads TGTGCCAGCAGTCCTATGTTACTAGCGATCCAAGAGACCCAGTACTTC.

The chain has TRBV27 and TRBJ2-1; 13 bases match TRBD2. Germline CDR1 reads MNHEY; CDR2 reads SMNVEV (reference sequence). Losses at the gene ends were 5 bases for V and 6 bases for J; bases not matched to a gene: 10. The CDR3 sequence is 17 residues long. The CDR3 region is CASSHRTSGSLGNEQFF. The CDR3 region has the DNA TGTGCCAGCAGTCACAGGACTAGCGGGAGTTTGGGCAATGAGCAGTTCTTC.

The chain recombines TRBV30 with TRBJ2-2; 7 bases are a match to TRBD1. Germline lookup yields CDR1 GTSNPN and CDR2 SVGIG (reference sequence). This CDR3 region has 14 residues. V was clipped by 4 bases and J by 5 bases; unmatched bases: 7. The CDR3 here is CAWTTGQQTGELFF. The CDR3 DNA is TGTGCCTGGACTACGGGACAGCAGACCGGGGAGCTGTTTTTT.

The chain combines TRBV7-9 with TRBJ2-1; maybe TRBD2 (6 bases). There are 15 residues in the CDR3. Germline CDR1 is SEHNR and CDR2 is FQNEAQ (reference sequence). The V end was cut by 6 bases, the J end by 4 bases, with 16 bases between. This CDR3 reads CASSPWRERYNEQFF. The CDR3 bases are TGTGCCAGCAGTCCTTGGAGGGAACGGTACAATGAGCAGTTCTTC.

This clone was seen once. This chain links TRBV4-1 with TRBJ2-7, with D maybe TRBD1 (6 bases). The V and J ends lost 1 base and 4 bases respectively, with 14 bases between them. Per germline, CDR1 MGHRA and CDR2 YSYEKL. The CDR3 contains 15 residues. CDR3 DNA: TGCGCCAGCAGCCAAGTAGGGGGTTCCCTTTACGAGCAGTACTTC. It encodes CASSQVGGSLYEQYF.

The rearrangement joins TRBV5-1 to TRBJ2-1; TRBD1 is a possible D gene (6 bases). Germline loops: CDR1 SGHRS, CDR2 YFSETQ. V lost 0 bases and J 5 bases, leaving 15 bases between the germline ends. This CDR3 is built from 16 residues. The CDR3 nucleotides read TGCGCCAGCAGCTTGGCCGCCTTTAGGACAGACAATGAGCAGTTCTTC. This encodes CASSLAAFRTDNEQFF.

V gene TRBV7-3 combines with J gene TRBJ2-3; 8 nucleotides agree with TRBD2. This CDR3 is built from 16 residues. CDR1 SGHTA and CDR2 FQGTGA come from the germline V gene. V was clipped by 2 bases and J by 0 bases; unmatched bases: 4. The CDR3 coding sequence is TGTGCCAGCAGCTTAGGCGCTAGCGGGAGCACAGATACGCAGTATTTT. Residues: CASSLGASGSTDTQYF.

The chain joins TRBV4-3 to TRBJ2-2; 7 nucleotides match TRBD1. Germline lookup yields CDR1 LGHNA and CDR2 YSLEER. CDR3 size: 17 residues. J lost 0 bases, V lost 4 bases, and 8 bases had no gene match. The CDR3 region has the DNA TGCGCCAGCAGCCGCTCCGGGACAGCTACGAACACCGGGGAGCTGTTTTTT. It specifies CASSRSGTATNTGELFF.

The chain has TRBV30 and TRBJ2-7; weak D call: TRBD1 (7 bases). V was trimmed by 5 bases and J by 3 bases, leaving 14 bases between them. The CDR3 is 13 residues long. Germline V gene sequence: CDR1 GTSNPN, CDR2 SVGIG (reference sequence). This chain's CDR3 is CAWGEDRSYEQYF. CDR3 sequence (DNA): TGTGCCTGGGGGGAGGACAGGAGCTACGAGCAGTACTTC.

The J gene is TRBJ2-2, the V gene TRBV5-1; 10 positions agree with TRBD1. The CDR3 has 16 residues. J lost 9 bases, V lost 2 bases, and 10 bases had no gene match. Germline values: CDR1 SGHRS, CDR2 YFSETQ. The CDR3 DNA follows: TGCGCCAGCAGCTTAAGACAGGGGGCGGAGTACCGGGAGCTGTTTTTT. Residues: CASSLRQGAEYRELFF.

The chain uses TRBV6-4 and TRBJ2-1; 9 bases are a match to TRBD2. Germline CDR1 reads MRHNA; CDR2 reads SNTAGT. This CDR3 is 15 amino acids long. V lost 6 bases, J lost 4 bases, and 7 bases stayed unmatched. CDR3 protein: CASSQAGGAYNEQFF. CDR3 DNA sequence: TGTGCCAGCAGCCAAGCGGGGGGCGCGTACAATGAGCAGTTCTTC.

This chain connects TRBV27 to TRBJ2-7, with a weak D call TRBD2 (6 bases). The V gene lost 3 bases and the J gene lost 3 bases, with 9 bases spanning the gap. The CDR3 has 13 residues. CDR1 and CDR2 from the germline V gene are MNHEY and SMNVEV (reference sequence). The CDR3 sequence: CASSFSGVYEQYF. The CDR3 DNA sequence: TGTGCCAGCAGTTTTAGCGGAGTCTACGAGCAGTACTTC.

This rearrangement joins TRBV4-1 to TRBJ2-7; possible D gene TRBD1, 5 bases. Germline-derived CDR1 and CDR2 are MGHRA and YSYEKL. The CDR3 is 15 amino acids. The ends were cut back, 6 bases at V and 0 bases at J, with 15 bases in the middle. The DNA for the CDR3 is TGCGCCAGCAGGCCACAGGTGGTGAGCTCCTACGAGCAGTACTTC. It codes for CASRPQVVSSYEQYF.

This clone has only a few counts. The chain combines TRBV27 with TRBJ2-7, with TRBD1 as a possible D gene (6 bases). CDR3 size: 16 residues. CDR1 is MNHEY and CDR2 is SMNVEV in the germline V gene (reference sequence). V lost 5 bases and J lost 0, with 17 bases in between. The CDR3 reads CASSPFDRINSYEQYF. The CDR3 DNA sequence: TGTGCCAGCAGTCCCTTCGACAGGATAAACTCCTACGAGCAGTACTTC.

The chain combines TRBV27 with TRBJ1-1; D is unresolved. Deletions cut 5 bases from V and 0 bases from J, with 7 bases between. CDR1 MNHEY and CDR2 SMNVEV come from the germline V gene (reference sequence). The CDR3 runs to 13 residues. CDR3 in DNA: TGTGCCAGCAGTCCCGGGTTGAACACTGAAGCTTTCTTT. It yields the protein CASSPGLNTEAFF.

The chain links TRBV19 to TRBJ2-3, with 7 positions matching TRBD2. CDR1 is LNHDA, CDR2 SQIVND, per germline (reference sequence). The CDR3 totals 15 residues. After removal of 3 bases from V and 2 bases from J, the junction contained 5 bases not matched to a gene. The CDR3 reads CASSIAGVNTDTQYF. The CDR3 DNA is TGTGCCAGTAGTATCGCGGGAGTAAACACAGATACGCAGTATTTT.

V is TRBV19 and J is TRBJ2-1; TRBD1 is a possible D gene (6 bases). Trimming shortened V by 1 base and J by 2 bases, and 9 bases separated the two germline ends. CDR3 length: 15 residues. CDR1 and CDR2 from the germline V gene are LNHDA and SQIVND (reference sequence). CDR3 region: CASSIAQGPYNEQFF. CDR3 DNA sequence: TGTGCCAGTAGTATAGCACAGGGCCCCTACAATGAGCAGTTCTTC.

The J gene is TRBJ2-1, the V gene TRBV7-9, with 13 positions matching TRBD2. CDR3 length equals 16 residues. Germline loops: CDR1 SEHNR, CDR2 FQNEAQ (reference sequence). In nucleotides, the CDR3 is TGTGCTGTCGGACTAGCGGGAGTCGCTTCCTACAATGAGCAGTTCTTC. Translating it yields CAVGLAGVASYNEQFF.

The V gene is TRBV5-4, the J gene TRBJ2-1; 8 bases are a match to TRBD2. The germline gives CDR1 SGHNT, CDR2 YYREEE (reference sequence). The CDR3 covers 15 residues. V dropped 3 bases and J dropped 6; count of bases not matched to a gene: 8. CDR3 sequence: CASSWSGGPGNEQFF. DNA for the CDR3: TGTGCCAGCAGCTGGAGCGGGGGACCTGGCAATGAGCAGTTCTTC.

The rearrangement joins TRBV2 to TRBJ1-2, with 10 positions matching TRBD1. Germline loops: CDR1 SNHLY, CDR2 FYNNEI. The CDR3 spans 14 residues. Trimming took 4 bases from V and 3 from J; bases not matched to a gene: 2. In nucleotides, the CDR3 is TGTGCCAGCAGTGGGACAGGGGGGTACTATGGCTACACCTTC. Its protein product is CASSGTGGYYGYTF. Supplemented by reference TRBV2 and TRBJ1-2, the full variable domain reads EPEVTQTPSHQVTQMGQEVILRCVPISNHLYFYWYRQILGQKVEFLVSFYNNEISEKSEIFDDQFSVERPDGSNFTLKIRSTKLEDSAMYFCASSGTGGYYGYTFGSGTRLTVV.

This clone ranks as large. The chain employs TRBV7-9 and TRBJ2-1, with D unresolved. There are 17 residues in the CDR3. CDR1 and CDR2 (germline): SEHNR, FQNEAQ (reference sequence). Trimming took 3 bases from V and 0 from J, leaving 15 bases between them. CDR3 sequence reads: CASSFLLETSSYNEQFF. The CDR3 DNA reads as TGTGCCAGCAGCTTTTTATTGGAGACGAGCTCCTACAATGAGCAGTTCTTC.

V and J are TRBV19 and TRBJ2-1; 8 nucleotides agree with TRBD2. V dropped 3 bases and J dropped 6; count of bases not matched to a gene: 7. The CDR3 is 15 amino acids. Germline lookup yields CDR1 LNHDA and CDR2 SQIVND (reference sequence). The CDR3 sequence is CASSITSGALNEQFF. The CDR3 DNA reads TGTGCCAGTAGTATTACTAGCGGAGCACTCAATGAGCAGTTCTTC. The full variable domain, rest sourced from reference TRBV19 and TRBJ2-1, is DGGITQSPKYLFRKEGQNVTLSCEQNLNHDAMYWYRQDPGQGLRLIYYSQIVNDFQKGDIAEGYSVSREKKESFPLTVTSAQKNPTAFYLCASSITSGALNEQFFGPGTRLTVL.